The source of this T cell receptor (beta chain) is a study of blood T cell repertoires in COVID-19. Study at large: PBMCs, B-cell-depleted T cells, or T cells were the source of the cDNA or gDNA that made up the material.

Authors' processing steps: Amplifying reference gene primers gave estimates of nucleated cell counts. Clones were read by immunoSEQ multiplex PCR, and TCRdb kept only the in-frame ones, dropping some. V and J calls and clone size follow that table, whereas D and trimming were derived from the DNA. The sample shows 70,000 or so clones, around 90% of them seen only once. Germline CDR1 reads SGHAT; CDR2 reads FQNNGV. This CDR3 region has 17 residues. Losses at the gene ends were 5 bases for V and 0 bases for J; bases not matched to a gene: 11. This clone appeared a single time. This chain uses TRBV11-2 with TRBJ2-7; 9 nucleotides match TRBD2. Source material: peripheral blood. The receptor was isolated from a human donor in a cohort sampled during active COVID-19. The CDR3 sequence is CASSPMASGVSSYEQYF. DNA for the CDR3: TGTGCCAGCAGCCCGATGGCTAGCGGGGTTAGCTCCTACGAGCAGTACTTC.